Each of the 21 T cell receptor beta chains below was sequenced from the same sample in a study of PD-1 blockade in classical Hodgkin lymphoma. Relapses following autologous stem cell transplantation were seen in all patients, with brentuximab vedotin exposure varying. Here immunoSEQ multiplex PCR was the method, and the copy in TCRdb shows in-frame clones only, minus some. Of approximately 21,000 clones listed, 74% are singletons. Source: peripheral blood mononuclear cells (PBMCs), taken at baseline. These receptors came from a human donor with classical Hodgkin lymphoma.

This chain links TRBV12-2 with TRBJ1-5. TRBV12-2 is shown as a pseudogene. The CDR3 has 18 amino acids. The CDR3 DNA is TGTGCAAGTCGCTTAGCCGTTCTTGTGGGACCCCTGAATCAGCCCCAGCATTTT. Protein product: CASRLAVLVGPLNQPQHF.

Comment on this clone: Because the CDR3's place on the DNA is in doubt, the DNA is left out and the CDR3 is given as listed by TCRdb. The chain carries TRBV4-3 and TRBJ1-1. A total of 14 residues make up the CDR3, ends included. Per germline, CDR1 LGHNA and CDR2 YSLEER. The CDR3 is CASSQDLVGEGTFF.

Written as DNA, the CDR3 is TGTGCCAGCAGCTTAGGTCGAACAGGGGGATACTCTGGGGCCAACGTCCTGACTTTC. Translated, it gives CASSLGRTGGYSGANVLTF. The chain recombines TRBV7-9 with TRBJ2-6, with 8 bases fitting TRBD1. V was clipped by 1 base and J by 0 bases; unmatched bases: 8. This CDR3 spans 19 amino acids. Germline V lookup: CDR1 SEHNR, CDR2 FQNEAQ (reference sequence).

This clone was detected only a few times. The DNA of the CDR3 is TGTGCCAGCAGCGCACTCGGACCCACCGGGACTAGCGGGAGCTCCTACAATGAGCAGTTCTTC. Translated: CASSALGPTGTSGSSYNEQFF. The chain uses TRBV9 and TRBJ2-1, with TRBD2 identical over 14 bases. The CDR3 is made up of 21 amino acids. Germline V gene data show CDR1 as SGDLS and CDR2 as YYNGEE. V gave up 3 bases and J gave up 0 bases; unmatched junction bases: 14. The full variable domain, completed using reference TRBV9 and TRBJ2-1, is DSGVTQTPKHLITATGQRVTLRCSPRSGDLSVYWYQQSLDQGLQFLIQYYNGEERAKGNILERFSAQQFPDLHSELNLSSLELGDSALYFCASSALGPTGTSGSSYNEQFFGPGTRLTVL.

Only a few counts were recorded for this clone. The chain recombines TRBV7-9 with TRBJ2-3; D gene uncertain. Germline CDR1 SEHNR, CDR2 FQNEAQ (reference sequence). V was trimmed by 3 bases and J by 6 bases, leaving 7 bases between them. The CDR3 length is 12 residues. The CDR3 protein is CASSFTKDTQYF. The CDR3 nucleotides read TGTGCCAGCAGCTTCACAAAGGATACGCAGTATTTT.

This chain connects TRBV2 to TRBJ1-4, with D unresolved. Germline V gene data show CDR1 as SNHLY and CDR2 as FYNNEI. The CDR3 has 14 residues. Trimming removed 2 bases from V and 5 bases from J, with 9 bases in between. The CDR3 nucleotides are TGTGCCAGCAGTGAATCTAGATCGAATGAAAAACTGTTTTTT. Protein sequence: CASSESRSNEKLFF.

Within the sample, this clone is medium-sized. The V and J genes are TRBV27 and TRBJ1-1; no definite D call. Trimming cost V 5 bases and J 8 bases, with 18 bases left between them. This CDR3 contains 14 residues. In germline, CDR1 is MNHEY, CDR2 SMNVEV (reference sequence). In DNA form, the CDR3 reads TGTGCCAGCAGTGAATACTACAGCGGATCCGAAGCTTTCTTT. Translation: CASSEYYSGSEAFF.

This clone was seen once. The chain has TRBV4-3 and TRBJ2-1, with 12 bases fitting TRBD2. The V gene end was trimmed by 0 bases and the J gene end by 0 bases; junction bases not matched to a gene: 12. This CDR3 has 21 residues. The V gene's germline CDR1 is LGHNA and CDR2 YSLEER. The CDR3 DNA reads TGCGCCAGCAGCCAAGAGTCTCTAGCGGGAGGGCCAGTTGGCTCCTACAATGAGCAGTTCTTC. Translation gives CASSQESLAGGPVGSYNEQFF.

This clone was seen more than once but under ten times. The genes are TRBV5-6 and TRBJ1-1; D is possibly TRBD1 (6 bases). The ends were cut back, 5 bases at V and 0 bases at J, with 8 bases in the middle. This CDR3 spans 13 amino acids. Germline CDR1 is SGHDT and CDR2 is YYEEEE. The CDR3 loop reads CASRDSMNTEAFF. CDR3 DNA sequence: TGTGCCAGCAGGGACAGTATGAACACTGAAGCTTTCTTT.

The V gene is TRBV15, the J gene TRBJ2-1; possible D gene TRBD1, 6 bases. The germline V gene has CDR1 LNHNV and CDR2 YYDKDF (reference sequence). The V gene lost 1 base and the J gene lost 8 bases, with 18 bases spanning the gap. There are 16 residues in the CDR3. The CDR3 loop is CATSRGRQDLGDEQFF. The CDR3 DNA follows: TGTGCCACCAGCAGAGGGAGACAGGATCTCGGCGATGAGCAGTTCTTC. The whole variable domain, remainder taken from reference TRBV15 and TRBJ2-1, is DAMVIQNPRYQVTQFGKPVTLSCSQTLNHNVMYWYQQKSSQAPKLLFHYYDKDFNNEADTPDNFQSRRPNTSFCFLDIRSPGLGDTAMYLCATSRGRQDLGDEQFFGPGTRLTVL.

The CDR3, as DNA: TGCGCCAGCAGCCAAGATGGGGGACAGGGGAAGGACACCATATATTTT. This gives the protein CASSQDGGQGKDTIYF. The V and J genes are TRBV4-3 and TRBJ1-3; TRBD1 matches 10 bases. The J segment lost 8 bases and the V segment lost 0 bases, leaving 7 bases of the junction unmatched. CDR3 length: 16 residues. Germline V gives CDR1 LGHNA, CDR2 YSLEER.

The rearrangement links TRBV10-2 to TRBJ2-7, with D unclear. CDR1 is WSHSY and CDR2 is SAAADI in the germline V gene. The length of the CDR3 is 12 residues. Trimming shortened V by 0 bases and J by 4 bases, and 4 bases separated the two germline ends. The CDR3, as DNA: TGCGCCAGCAGTGAGTCGTGGTACGAGCAGTACTTC. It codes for CASSESWYEQYF.

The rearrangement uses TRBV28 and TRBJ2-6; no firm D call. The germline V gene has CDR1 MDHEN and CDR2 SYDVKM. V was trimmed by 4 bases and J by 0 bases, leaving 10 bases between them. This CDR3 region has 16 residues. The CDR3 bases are TGTGCCAGCAGTTCCTGGTGGGGCTCTGGGGCCAACGTCCTGACTTTC. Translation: CASSSWWGSGANVLTF.

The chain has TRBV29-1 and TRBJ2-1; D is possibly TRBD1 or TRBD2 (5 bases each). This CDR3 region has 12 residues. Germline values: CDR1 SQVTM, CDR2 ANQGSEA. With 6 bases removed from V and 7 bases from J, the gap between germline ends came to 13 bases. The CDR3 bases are TGCAGCGTCCAAAGGGGCGGGAATGAGCAGTTCTTC. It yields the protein CSVQRGGNEQFF.

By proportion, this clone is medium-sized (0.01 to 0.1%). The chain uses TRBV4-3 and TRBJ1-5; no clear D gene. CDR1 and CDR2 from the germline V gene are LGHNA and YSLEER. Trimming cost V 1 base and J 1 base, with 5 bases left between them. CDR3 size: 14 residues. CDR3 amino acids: CASSQGRSNQPQHF. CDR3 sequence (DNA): TGCGCCAGCAGCCAAGGACGGAGCAATCAGCCCCAGCATTTT.

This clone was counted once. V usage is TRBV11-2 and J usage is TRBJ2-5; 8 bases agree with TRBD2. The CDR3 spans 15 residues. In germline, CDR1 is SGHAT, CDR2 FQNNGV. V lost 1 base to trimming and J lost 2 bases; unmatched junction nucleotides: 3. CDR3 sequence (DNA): TGTGCCAGCAGCTTAGCTGGCGGGGGGCAAGAGACCCAGTACTTC. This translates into CASSLAGGGQETQYF.

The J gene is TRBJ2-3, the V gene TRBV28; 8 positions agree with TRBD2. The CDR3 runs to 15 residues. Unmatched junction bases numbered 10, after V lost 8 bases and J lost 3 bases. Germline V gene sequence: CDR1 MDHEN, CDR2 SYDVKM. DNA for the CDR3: TGTGCCAGCGGGCCCCAAGCGGGAGTTACAGATACGCAGTATTTT. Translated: CASGPQAGVTDTQYF.

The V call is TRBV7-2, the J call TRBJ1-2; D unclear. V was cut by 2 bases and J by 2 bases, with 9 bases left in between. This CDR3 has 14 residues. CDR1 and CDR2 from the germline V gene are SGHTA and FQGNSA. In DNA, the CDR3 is TGTGCCAGCAGCTTAAATCGGGGAAACTATGGCTACACCTTC. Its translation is CASSLNRGNYGYTF.

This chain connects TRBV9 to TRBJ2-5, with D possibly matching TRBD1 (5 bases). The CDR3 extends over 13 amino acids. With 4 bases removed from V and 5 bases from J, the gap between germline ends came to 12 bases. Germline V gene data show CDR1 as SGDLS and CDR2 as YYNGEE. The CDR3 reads CASSMGPGETQYF. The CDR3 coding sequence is TGTGCCAGCAGCATGGGGCCTGGGGAGACCCAGTACTTC.

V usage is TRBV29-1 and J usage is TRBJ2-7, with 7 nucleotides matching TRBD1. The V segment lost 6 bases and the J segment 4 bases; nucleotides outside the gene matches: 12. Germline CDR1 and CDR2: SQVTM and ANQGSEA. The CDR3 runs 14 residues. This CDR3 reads CSVRPTGSGYEQYF. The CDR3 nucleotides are TGCAGCGTCCGCCCGACAGGGTCGGGGTACGAGCAGTACTTC.

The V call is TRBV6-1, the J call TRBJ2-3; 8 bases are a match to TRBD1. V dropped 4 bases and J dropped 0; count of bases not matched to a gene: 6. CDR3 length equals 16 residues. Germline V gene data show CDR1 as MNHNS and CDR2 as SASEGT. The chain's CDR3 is CASSGSWTGSTDTQYF. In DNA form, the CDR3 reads TGTGCCAGCAGTGGATCCTGGACAGGGAGCACAGATACGCAGTATTTT.